This entry is about one T cell receptor beta chain. This sample is drawn from a study of T cell responses to AZD1222 COVID-19 vaccine. Clones were read by immunoSEQ multiplex PCR, and TCRdb kept only the in-frame ones, dropping some. Of fewer than 65,000 clones in the sample, about 80% were seen once. This CDR3 region has 15 residues. The V end was cut by 0 bases, the J end by 5 bases, with 15 bases between. Looked up from germline, CDR1 is SGHRS and CDR2 is YFSETQ. The chain carries TRBV5-1 and TRBJ2-7, with D perhaps matching TRBD2 (6 bases). Sequenced material: peripheral blood, taken on day 0 of AZD1222 vaccination. The TCR sequence derives from an adult in good health. The CDR3 reads CASSLADPGRHEQYF. CDR3 nucleotide sequence: TGCGCCAGCAGCTTGGCCGATCCTGGGAGGCACGAGCAGTACTTC.